Presented here are 5 T cell receptor beta chains from one specimen sequenced in a study of technical replicates of blood from a handful of donors. TCRdb's copy holds only in-frame clones and misses some; the assay was immunoSEQ multiplex PCR. The sample has around 92,000 clones, approximately 96% seen once; the top ten hold 0.2% to 0.25%. The specimen was T cells isolated from PBMCs. These receptors were collected from a human donor in good health.

The gene calls are TRBV19 and TRBJ2-7; 7 bases agree with TRBD1. V gave up 3 bases and J gave up 3 bases; unmatched junction bases: 11. This CDR3 is built from 16 residues. CDR1 LNHDA and CDR2 SQIVND come from the germline V gene (reference sequence). The CDR3 DNA follows: TGTGCCAGTAGTATTGCAGGGACAGCAGACTTCTACGAGCAGTACTTC. Translated, it gives CASSIAGTADFYEQYF. Full variable domain (missing parts from reference TRBV19 and TRBJ2-7): DGGITQSPKYLFRKEGQNVTLSCEQNLNHDAMYWYRQDPGQGLRLIYYSQIVNDFQKGDIAEGYSVSREKKESFPLTVTSAQKNPTAFYLCASSIAGTADFYEQYFGPGTRLTVT.

The chain couples TRBV5-6 to TRBJ1-6; TRBD1 matches at 11 bases. The CDR3 runs to 14 residues. Trimming cost V 4 bases and J 16 bases; bases outside gene matches: 10. Germline CDR1 SGHDT, CDR2 YYEEEE. The CDR3 sequence is CASSGRDRGSLLHF. The DNA of the CDR3 is TGTGCCAGCAGCGGCCGGGACAGGGGGTCCCTTCTCCACTTT. The full variable domain, completed using reference TRBV5-6 and TRBJ1-6, is DAGVTQSPTHLIKTRGQQVTLRCSPKSGHDTVSWYQQALGQGPQFIFQYYEEEERQRGNFPDRFSGHQFPNYSSELNVNALLLGDSALYLCASSGRDRGSLLHFGNGTRLTVT.

V gene TRBV11-3 combines with J gene TRBJ2-4; 9 positions match TRBD1. The CDR3 covers 18 residues. Germline lookup yields CDR1 SGHNT and CDR2 YENEEA. The V segment lost 5 bases and the J segment 1 base; nucleotides outside the gene matches: 12. CDR3 region: CASSPGQGIESAKNIQYF. The CDR3, as DNA: TGTGCCAGCAGCCCGGGACAGGGAATAGAATCTGCCAAAAACATTCAGTACTTC.

The chain couples TRBV27 to TRBJ1-5, with 7 bases aligning to TRBD1. With 2 bases clipped from V and 0 bases from J, the junction kept 7 bases outside the gene matches. Germline-derived CDR1 and CDR2 are MNHEY and SMNVEV (reference sequence). CDR3 length equals 17 residues. CDR3 amino acids: CASSLQGGRGSNQPQHF. CDR3 sequence (DNA): TGTGCCAGCAGTTTACAAGGGGGCAGGGGTAGCAATCAGCCCCAGCATTTT.

The DNA for the CDR3 is TGTGCCAGCAGCACCCTCTACCGGACTAGCGGGGGGCCCATCCAAGAGACCCAGTACTTC. It yields the protein CASSTLYRTSGGPIQETQYF. The V call is TRBV7-6, the J call TRBJ2-5; 14 nucleotides agree with TRBD2. CDR1 is SGHVS and CDR2 is FNYEAQ in the germline V gene. The CDR3 contains 20 residues. J lost 1 base, V lost 5 bases, and 15 bases had no gene match.